This T cell receptor beta chain is drawn from a study of blood T cell repertoires in COVID-19. Produced via immunoSEQ multiplex PCR; TCRdb's table is partial and in-frame only. The sample yields roughly 200,000 clones, approximately 83% seen once. This CDR3 has 17 amino acids. The germline V gene has CDR1 SGHVS and CDR2 FQNEAQ. V lost 1 base and J 3 bases, leaving 18 bases between the germline ends. This receptor was obtained from a man aged 40-49 years with acute or convalescent COVID-19. The chain uses TRBV7-8 and TRBJ1-1; D is uncertain. Sequenced: peripheral blood. The CDR3 spells CASSLGGGMRVHTEAFF. The DNA for the CDR3 is TGTGCCAGCAGCTTAGGAGGAGGGATGAGGGTGCACACTGAAGCTTTCTTT.